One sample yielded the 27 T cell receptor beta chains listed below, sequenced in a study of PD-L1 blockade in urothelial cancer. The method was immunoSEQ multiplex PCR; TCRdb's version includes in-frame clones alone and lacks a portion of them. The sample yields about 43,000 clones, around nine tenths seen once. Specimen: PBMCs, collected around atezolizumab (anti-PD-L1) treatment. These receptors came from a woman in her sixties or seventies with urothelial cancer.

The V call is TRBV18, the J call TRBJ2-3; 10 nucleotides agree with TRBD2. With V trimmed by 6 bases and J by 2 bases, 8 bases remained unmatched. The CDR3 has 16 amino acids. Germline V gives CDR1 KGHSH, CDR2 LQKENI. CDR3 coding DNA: TGTGCCAGCTCCCAAAGGACTAGCGGCATCACAGATACGCAGTATTTT. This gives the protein CASSQRTSGITDTQYF.

The CDR3 nucleotides read TGTGCCAGCAATATACAGGGGTCTTCGTCCTACGAGCAGTACTTC. It is translated as CASNIQGSSSYEQYF. The chain carries TRBV6-1 and TRBJ2-7; 7 nucleotides align to TRBD1. CDR1 is MNHNS and CDR2 is SASEGT in the germline V gene. The junction had 10 bases not matched to a gene; V was cut back by 7 bases and J by 1 base. The CDR3 contains 15 residues.

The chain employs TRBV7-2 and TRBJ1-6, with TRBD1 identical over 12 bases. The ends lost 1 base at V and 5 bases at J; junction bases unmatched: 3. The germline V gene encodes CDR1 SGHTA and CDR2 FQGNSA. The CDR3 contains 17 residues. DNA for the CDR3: TGTGCCAGCAGCTTAGTTGGGACAGGGGGCCATAATTCACCCCTCCACTTT. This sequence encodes CASSLVGTGGHNSPLHF. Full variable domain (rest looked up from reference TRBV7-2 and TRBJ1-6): GAGVSQSPSNKVTEKGKDVELRCDPISGHTALYWYRQSLGQGLEFLIYFQGNSAPDKSGLPSDRFSAERTGGSVSTLTIQRTQQEDSAVYLCASSLVGTGGHNSPLHFGNGTRLTVT.

The CDR3 region has the DNA TGTGCCAGCAGCTTCTTTCAGGTTAGCAATCAGCCCCAGCATTTT. Protein sequence: CASSFFQVSNQPQHF. V usage is TRBV5-6 and J usage is TRBJ1-5; no definite D call. Germline CDR1 and CDR2: SGHDT and YYEEEE. The V end was cut by 2 bases, the J end by 0 bases, with 9 bases between. CDR3 length: 15 residues.

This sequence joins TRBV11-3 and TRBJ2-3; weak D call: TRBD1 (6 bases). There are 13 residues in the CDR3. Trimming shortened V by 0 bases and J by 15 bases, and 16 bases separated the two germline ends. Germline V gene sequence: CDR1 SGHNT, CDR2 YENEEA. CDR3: CASSLDLGTYRYF. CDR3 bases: TGTGCCAGCAGCTTAGATTTGGGGACATATAGATATTTT.

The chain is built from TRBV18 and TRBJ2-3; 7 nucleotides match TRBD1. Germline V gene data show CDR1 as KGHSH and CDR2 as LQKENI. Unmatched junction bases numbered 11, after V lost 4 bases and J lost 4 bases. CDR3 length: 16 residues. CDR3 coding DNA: TGTGCCAGCTCACTAAGGACAGGATTAGCCGCAGATACGCAGTATTTT. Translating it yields CASSLRTGLAADTQYF.

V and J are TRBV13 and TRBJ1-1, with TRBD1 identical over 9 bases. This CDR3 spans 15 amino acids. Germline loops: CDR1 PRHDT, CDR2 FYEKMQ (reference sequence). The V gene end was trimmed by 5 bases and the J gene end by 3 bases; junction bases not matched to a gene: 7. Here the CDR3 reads CASSPIGQGYTEAFF. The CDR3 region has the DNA TGTGCCAGCAGCCCCATTGGACAGGGGTACACTGAAGCTTTCTTT.

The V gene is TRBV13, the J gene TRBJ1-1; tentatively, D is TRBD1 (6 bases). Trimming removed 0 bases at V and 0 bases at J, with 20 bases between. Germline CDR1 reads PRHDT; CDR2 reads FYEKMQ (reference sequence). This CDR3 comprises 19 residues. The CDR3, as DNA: TGTGCCAGCAGCTTAGGCCCGGGCAGGGGCGAGGGCGTGAACACTGAAGCTTTCTTT. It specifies CASSLGPGRGEGVNTEAFF.

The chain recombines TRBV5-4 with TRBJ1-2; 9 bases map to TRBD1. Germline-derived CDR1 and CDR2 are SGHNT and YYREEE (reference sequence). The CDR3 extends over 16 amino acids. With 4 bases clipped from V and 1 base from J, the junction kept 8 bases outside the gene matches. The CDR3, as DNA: TGTGCCAGCAGCCCCCTGCAGACAGGGGGTAACTATGGCTACACCTTC. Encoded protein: CASSPLQTGGNYGYTF.

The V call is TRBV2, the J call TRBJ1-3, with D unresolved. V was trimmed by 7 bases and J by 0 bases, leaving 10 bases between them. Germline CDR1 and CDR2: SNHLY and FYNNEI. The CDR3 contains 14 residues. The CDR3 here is CASMGEDSGNTIYF. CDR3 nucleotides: TGTGCCAGCATGGGAGAAGACTCTGGAAACACCATATATTTT.

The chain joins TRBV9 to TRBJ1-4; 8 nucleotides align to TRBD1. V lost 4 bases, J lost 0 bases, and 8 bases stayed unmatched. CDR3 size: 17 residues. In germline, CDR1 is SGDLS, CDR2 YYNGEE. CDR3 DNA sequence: TGTGCCAGCAGCTTATTGGACAGGGCTTCAACTAATGAAAAACTGTTTTTT. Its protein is CASSLLDRASTNEKLFF.

Written as DNA, the CDR3 is TGTGCCATCAGATTGGACAGAAATGAAAAACTGTTTTTT. This encodes CAIRLDRNEKLFF. The chain combines TRBV10-3 with TRBJ1-4, with a weak D call TRBD1 (6 bases). Germline assignment: CDR1 ENHRY and CDR2 SYGVKD. The V and J ends lost 6 bases and 5 bases respectively, with 10 bases between them. The CDR3 contains 13 residues.

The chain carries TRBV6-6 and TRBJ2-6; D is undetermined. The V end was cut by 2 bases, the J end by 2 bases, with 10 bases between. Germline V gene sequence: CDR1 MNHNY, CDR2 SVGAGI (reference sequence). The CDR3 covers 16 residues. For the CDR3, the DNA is TGTGCCAGCAGTTACCGCCTAAGTGCTGGGGCCAACGTCCTGACTTTC. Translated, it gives CASSYRLSAGANVLTF.

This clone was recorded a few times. The CDR3 coding sequence is TGTGCCAGCAGCTTAGTCCGGGACGAGCAGTACTTC. Amino acids: CASSLVRDEQYF. V gene TRBV7-8 combines with J gene TRBJ2-7; no definite D call. V was pared by 1 base and J by 5 bases, with 6 bases between. This CDR3 has 12 residues. Germline CDR1 SGHVS, CDR2 FQNEAQ.

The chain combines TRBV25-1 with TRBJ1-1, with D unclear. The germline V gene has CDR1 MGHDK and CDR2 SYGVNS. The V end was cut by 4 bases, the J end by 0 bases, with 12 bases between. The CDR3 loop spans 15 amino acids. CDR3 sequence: CASSGAGQLNTEAFF. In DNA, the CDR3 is TGTGCCAGCAGTGGGGCTGGGCAGCTGAACACTGAAGCTTTCTTT. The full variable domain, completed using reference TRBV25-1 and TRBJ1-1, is EADIYQTPRYLVIGTGKKITLECSQTMGHDKMYWYQQDPGMELHLIHYSYGVNSTEKGDLSSESTVSRIRTEHFPLTLESARPSHTSQYLCASSGAGQLNTEAFFGQGTRLTVV.

The CDR3 DNA follows: TGTGCCAGCGCCCCCCTTGGGACAGACTCTGGAAACACCATATATTTT. It yields the protein CASAPLGTDSGNTIYF. The chain combines TRBV11-2 with TRBJ1-3; TRBD1 aligns across 7 bases. The CDR3 is 16 amino acids. The germline gives CDR1 SGHAT, CDR2 FQNNGV. Trimming removed 8 bases from V and 0 bases from J; junction bases left unmatched: 10.

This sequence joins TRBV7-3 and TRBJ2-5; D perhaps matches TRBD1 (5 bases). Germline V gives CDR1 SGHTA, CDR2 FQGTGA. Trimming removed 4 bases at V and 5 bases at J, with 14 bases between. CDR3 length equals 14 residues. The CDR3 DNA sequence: TGTGCCAGCAGCTCCCAGGGTATGGTGGAGACCCAGTACTTC. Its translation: CASSSQGMVETQYF. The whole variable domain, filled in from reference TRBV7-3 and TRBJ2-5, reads GAGVSQTPSNKVTEKGKYVELRCDPISGHTALYWYRQSLGQGPEFLIYFQGTGAADDSGLPNDRFFAVRPEGSVSTLKIQRTERGDSAVYLCASSSQGMVETQYFGPGTRLLVL.

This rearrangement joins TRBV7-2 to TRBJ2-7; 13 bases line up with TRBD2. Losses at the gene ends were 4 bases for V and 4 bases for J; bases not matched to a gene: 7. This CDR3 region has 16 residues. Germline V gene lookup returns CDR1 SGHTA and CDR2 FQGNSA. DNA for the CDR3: TGTGCCAGCAGCTCCCGGACTAGCGGGAGTTTATACGAGCAGTACTTC. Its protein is CASSSRTSGSLYEQYF. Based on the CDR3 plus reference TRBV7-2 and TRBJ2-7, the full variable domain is GAGVSQSPSNKVTEKGKDVELRCDPISGHTALYWYRQSLGQGLEFLIYFQGNSAPDKSGLPSDRFSAERTGGSVSTLTIQRTQQEDSAVYLCASSSRTSGSLYEQYFGPGTRLTVT.

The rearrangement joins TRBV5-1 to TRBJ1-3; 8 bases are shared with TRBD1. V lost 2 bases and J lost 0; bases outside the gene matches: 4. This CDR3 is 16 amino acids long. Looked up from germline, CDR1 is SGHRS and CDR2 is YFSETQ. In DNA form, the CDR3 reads TGCGCCAGCAGCTTAACAGGGGGTAACTCTGGAAACACCATATATTTT. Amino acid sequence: CASSLTGGNSGNTIYF. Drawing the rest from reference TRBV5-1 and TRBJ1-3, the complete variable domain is KAGVTQTPRYLIKTRGQQVTLSCSPISGHRSVSWYQQTPGQGLQFLFEYFSETQRNKGNFPGRFSGRQFSNSRSEMNVSTLELGDSALYLCASSLTGGNSGNTIYFGEGSWLTVV.

The CDR3 loop is CSAWTTETQYF. DNA of the CDR3: TGCAGTGCTTGGACTACGGAGACCCAGTACTTC. J is TRBJ2-5 and V is TRBV20-1; maybe TRBD2 (6 bases). Trimming pared 5 bases from V and 5 bases from J, leaving 9 bases between. The CDR3 runs 11 residues. The germline CDR1 and CDR2 sequences are DFQATT and SNEGSKA (reference sequence).

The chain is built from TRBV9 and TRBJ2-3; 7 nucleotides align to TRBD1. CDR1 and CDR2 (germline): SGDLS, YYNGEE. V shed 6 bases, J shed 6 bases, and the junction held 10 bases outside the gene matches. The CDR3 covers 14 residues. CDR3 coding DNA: TGTGCCAGCACGAGGTTGAGGGGGCCTGATACGCAGTATTTT. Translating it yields CASTRLRGPDTQYF.

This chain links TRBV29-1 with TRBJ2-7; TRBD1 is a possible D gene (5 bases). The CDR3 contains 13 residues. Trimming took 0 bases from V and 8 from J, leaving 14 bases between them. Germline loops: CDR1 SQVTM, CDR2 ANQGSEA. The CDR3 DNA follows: TGCAGCGTTGAAGATCGTTCAGGGTGGCAGCAGTACTTC. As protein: CSVEDRSGWQQYF.

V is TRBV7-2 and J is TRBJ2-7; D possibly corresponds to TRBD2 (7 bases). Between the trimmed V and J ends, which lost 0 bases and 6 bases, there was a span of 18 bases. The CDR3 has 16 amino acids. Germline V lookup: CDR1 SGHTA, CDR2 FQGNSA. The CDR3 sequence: CASSLAGGRARSEQYF. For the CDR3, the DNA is TGTGCCAGCAGCTTAGCGGGGGGGCGCGCCCGTTCCGAGCAGTACTTC.

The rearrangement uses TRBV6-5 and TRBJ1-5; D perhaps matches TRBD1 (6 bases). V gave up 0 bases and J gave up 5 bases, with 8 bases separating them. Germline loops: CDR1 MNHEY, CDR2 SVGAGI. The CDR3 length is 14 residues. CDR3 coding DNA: TGTGCCAGCAGTTACTCGGGACAAGATCAGCCCCAGCATTTT. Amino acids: CASSYSGQDQPQHF.

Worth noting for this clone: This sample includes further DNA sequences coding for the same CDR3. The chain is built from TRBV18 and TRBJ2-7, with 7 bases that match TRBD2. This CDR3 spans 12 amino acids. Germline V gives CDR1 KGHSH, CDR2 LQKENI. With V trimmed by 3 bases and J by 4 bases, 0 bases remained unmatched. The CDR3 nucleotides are TGTGCCAGCTCACCCGGGGGGTACGAGCAGTACTTC. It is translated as CASSPGGYEQYF.

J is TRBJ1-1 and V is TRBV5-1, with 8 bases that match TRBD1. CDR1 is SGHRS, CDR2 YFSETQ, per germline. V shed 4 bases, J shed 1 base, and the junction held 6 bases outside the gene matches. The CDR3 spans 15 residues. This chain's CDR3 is CASSPTGTGNTEAFF. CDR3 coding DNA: TGCGCCAGCAGCCCGACCGGGACAGGGAACACTGAAGCTTTCTTT.

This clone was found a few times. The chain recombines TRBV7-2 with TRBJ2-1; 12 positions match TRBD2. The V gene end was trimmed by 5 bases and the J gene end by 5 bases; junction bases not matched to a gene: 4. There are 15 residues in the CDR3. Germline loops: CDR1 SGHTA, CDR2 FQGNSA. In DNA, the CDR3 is TGTGCCAGCAGCCCCGGACTAGCGGGAAACAATGAGCAGTTCTTC. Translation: CASSPGLAGNNEQFF.